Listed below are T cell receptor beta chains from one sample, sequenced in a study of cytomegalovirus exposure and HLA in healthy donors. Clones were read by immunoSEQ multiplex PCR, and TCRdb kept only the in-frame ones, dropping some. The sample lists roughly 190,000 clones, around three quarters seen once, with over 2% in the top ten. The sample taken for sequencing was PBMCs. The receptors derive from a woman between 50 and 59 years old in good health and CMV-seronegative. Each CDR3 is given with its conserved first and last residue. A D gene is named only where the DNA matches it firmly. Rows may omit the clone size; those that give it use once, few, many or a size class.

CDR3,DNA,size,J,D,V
CASSRQTGGYEQYF,TGCGCCAGCAGCCGACAGACAGGGGGTTACGAGCAGTACTTC,.,TRBJ2-7,TRBD1,TRBV4-1
CASSLGAYQETQYF,TGTGCCAGCAGCCTGGGGGCATACCAAGAGACCCAGTACTTC,.,TRBJ2-5,.,TRBV5-4
CASSRGGRLNTEAFF,TGCGCCAGCAGCCGGGGGGGCAGATTGAACACTGAAGCTTTCTTT,.,TRBJ1-1,.,TRBV4-3
CASSPSGAGGTGELFF,TGTGCCAGTAGTCCCAGCGGAGCGGGAGGAACCGGGGAGCTGTTTTTT,.,TRBJ2-2,TRBD2,TRBV19
CASSLEQQATNEKLFF,TGCGCCAGCAGCTTGGAACAGCAGGCAACTAATGAAAAACTGTTTTTT,.,TRBJ1-4,.,TRBV5-1
CASSLHRGRRETQYF,TGTGCCAGCAGCCTTCACAGGGGCAGAAGGGAGACCCAGTACTTC,.,TRBJ2-5,TRBD1,TRBV7-9
CASSEPSGGHNEQFF,TGTGCCAGCAGTGAACCCAGCGGGGGACACAATGAGCAGTTCTTC,once,TRBJ2-1,TRBD2,TRBV6-1
CASSAAEVNQPQHF,TGTGCCAGCAGCGCGGCCGAGGTCAATCAGCCCCAGCATTTT,.,TRBJ1-5,.,TRBV28
CASSWGGGSYNEQFF,TGCGCCAGCAGCTGGGGGGGCGGGTCCTACAATGAGCAGTTCTTC,.,TRBJ2-1,.,TRBV5-1
CASSQAPGWAEKLFF,TGCGCCAGCAGCCAAGCCCCGGGATGGGCTGAAAAACTGTTTTTT,once,TRBJ1-4,.,TRBV4-1
CASSPKLGVQYF,TGTGCCAGCAGCCCCAAATTGGGAGTCCAGTACTTC,.,TRBJ2-5,.,TRBV2
CASSLDRGDQPQHF,TGTGCCAGCAGCTTAGACAGGGGGGATCAGCCCCAGCATTTT,.,TRBJ1-5,TRBD1,TRBV11-2
CASKLTQSSYEQYF,TGTGCCAGCAAGCTTACACAGAGCTCCTACGAGCAGTACTTC,.,TRBJ2-7,.,TRBV2
CASSPDGTGRRGSLHF,TGTGCCAGCAGCCCTGACGGGACAGGACGCCGGGGATCCCTCCACTTT,.,TRBJ1-6,TRBD1,TRBV7-2
CASSSAGTARWYF,TGTGCCAGCAGCTCCGCCGGGACTGCCCGCTGGTATTTT,.,TRBJ1-3,.,TRBV2
CASSLAVGTGVLDTGELFF,TGTGCCAGCAGCTTGGCCGTCGGGACAGGGGTTTTAGACACCGGGGAGCTGTTTTTT,.,TRBJ2-2,TRBD1,TRBV5-8
CASSFEAGELFF,TGTGCCAGCAGTTTTGAGGCCGGGGAGCTGTTTTTT,.,TRBJ2-2,.,TRBV28
CASQSSGVRYNEQFF,TGTGCCAGCCAATCTAGCGGAGTTAGATACAATGAGCAGTTCTTC,once,TRBJ2-1,TRBD2,TRBV28
CASSSSTGTGSPLHF,TGTGCCAGCAGCTCCTCGACAGGGACAGGATCACCCCTCCACTTT,few,TRBJ1-6,TRBD1,TRBV7-3
CASSPKDRDNLYEQYF,TGTGCCAGCAGCCCTAAAGACAGGGATAATCTTTACGAGCAGTACTTC,.,TRBJ2-7,.,TRBV21-1
CASTSLVPAQGPQHF,TGTGCCAGCACCTCACTGGTACCCGCACAGGGGCCCCAGCATTTT,few,TRBJ1-5,.,TRBV28